This T cell receptor beta chain was sequenced in a study of spatial heterogeneity in lung cancer. Study information: In cases with available follow-up PBMC samples, these were sequenced at a median of about two years after resection. Within raw reads, each unique TCR and UMI combination appeared on average more than ten times.

Germline V lookup: CDR1 DFQATT, CDR2 SNEGSKA (reference sequence). The V segment lost 5 bases and the J segment 7 bases; nucleotides outside the gene matches: 8. This CDR3 contains 13 residues. MiXCR was run by TCRdb on the 5' RACE reads, yielding one entry per CDR3 protein. The sample lists some 54,000 distinct CDR3 sequences, around 7% seen once, with about a third in the top ten. This clonotype has ten or more counts. The antigen remains undetermined. Study-wide findings and caveats: Ubiquitous expanded tumor TCRs were seen in blood more at resection than at follow-up.

As for time point: blood at routine non-recurrence follow-up after resection. In each case, whole RNA from tumor, nontumor lung or frozen PBMC was sequenced unsorted. The TCR comes from a female donor with early-stage non-small cell lung cancer. The input for sequencing was PBMCs, taken at follow-up. The V call is TRBV20-1, the J call TRBJ1-2, with 9 bases identical to TRBD1. The CDR3 DNA sequence: TGCAGTGCTCCCGAGGACAGGGGCTTTGGCTACACCTTC. Amino acid sequence: CSAPEDRGFGYTF.